This T cell receptor beta chain was identified in a study of diagnostic markers for celiac disease (dated by TCRdb to about 2020). The germline V gene sets CDR1 to MNHNS and CDR2 to SASEGT. The CDR3 runs 13 amino acids, cysteine and phenylalanine included. The nucleotide record is missing. In regard to this clonotype: There is no known antigen for this receptor.

The instrument was an Illumina MiSeq. TCRdb reprocessed the reads, and each CDR3 protein sequence is entered once, without DNA. This sample's clone table shows over a thousand distinct CDR3 sequences. The biggest ten clones account for over 12% of the sample. The receptor was derived from a human donor. The chain joins TRBV6-1 to TRBJ2-4; the TCRdb call, TRBD1, lacks DNA for checking. The sequenced sample was either unsorted cells or a sorted T cell fraction (not recorded which). The CDR3 is CASSEPGRGIQYF.